This entry describes one T cell receptor (beta chain). This clonotype was seen only a few times. Its antigen remains undetermined. Base qualities are not provided; no much larger clone lies one nucleotide away. All donors were healthy Caucasians. Three pairs of female monozygotic twins, all aged roughly 18 to 30 years, made up the twin cohort. Positive isolation kits from Invitrogen were used to isolate the CD4+ and CD8+ T cell populations. These data come from a study of identical twins (TCRdb year 2016). Background on the whole study: The study deep-sequenced TCR alpha and beta repertoires from monozygotic twins, unrelated adults of various ages and cord blood to test whether fetal clonotypes persist. Replicate twin experiments were performed at different times using different library preparation protocols to rule out contamination.

The paper as a whole reports these results and caveats: Zero-insertion analyses could be partly confounded by invariant T cells such as MAIT and iNKT, although diverse VJ usage argued against such confounding for most clonotypes. Out-of-frame TCR alpha sequences shared between twins showed an excess of low generation-probability sequences compared with coincidental sharing between unrelated individuals. In monozygotic twins, recombination models systematically underestimated out-of-frame TCR alpha sharing, but the models matched the sharing seen between unrelated individuals. Fewer insertions were carried by abundant cord blood beta clonotypes, a similar but weaker trend appeared in young adult naive repertoires, and no such trend appeared in memory repertoires. Because the same donors could not be followed over many years, the conclusions relied on cross-sectional statistical analysis. The excess sharing between twins in beta out-of-frame sequences was weaker because fewer shared sequences reduced the signal-to-noise ratio.

Libraries were prepared through 5' RACE. Sequencing relied on an Illumina HiSeq 2000. A universal primer binding site was added through template switching, and the final cDNA carried a unique molecular identifier so that TCR cDNA molecules could be counted accurately. Specific primers in the conserved constant-segment region were used to synthesize first-strand cDNA for the TCR alpha and beta chains. To control for contamination, every cDNA library was double barcoded, receiving both a SMART-Mk sample barcode and Illumina barcodes. TruSeq adapter sequences along with Illumina sample barcodes were introduced in two successive PCR steps. The TCR alpha and beta cDNA libraries were sequenced on the Illumina HiSeq platform using custom primers. Turning to the authors' computational methods: MiGEC processed the raw reads to extract unique molecular identifiers, while MiXCR was used to determine the CDR3 positions. Recombination models were inferred per individual with the repgenHMM and IGoR tools using an EM algorithm. Shared clonotypes were analyzed with the tcR package in R, and sharing was normalized by the product of cloneset sizes. To study raw recombination without the effects of thymic and clonal selection, out-of-frame nonproductive sequences were analyzed. TCRdb trimmed the raw reads at Q25, called clones with MiXCR and kept productive beta chains. Rows with a matching CDR3 protein are joined into one entry that keeps the most common DNA and genes. TCRdb's processing, not the authors' own work, is the source of the V and J calls. This sample is represented by about 530,000 distinct CDR3 sequences; under 25% of them were singletons. The leading ten clones occupy about 0.48% of the sample.

These data are also associated with another study on yellow fever vaccine responses in identical twins. The second paper states: The authors reported that the T cell response to vaccination in identical twins appeared partly convergent and partly personalized. The study precisely tracked vaccine-responding T cell clones in identical twins.

The receptor was derived from a woman under 30 in good health. Input material: CD4+ T cells sorted from blood.

The bases read TGCAGCGCCTGGAGGACGGTTACGCAGTATTTT. This codes for CSAWRTVTQYF. The chain uses TRBV29-1 and TRBJ2-3; the D gene is possibly TRBD2, with 5 bases matching. Trimming at the junction amounts to 7 bases on V and 8 bases on J, and the germline ends lie 13 bases apart. The germline V gene encodes CDR1 SQVTM and CDR2 ANQGSEA. The CDR3, cysteine through phenylalanine, is 11 amino acids long. Left in the record is the CDR3 DNA by itself, 33 bases read in frame from the first base.